The clone carrying this TCR beta chain was seen a few times. What it binds is unknown. The primer mix had 60 Vbeta and 13 Jbeta primers. Here immunoSEQ multiplex PCR was the method, and the copy in TCRdb shows in-frame clones only, minus some. The data contain 200,000 to 250,000 clones, roughly 80% of them seen just once; the ten biggest clones take up roughly 3%. This sample is drawn from a study of cytomegalovirus exposure and HLA in healthy donors. Looked up from germline, CDR1 is SGHNT and CDR2 is YYREEE (reference sequence). This CDR3 spans 13 amino acids. V gave up 6 bases and J gave up 0 bases, with 10 bases separating them. General study points: HLA restriction was apparent for most CMV-associated TCR beta chains in a later analysis. Some segments of the V type, notably TRBV6-2 and TRBV6-3, were excluded as indistinguishable. The listing of approximately 160 TCR beta chains classed them as cytomegalovirus-associated. A later analysis found TCR association rates differed by HLA locus, highest for DRB1 and lowest for HLA-C.

Material for sequencing was PBMCs. This clonotype was sampled from a woman aged 25 to 39 in good health and CMV-seronegative. This chain joins TRBV5-4 and TRBJ2-7; tentatively, D is TRBD1 (6 bases). The CDR3 nucleotides are TGTGCCAGCACTCAGGGGAACTCCTACGAGCAGTACTTC. This encodes CASTQGNSYEQYF.